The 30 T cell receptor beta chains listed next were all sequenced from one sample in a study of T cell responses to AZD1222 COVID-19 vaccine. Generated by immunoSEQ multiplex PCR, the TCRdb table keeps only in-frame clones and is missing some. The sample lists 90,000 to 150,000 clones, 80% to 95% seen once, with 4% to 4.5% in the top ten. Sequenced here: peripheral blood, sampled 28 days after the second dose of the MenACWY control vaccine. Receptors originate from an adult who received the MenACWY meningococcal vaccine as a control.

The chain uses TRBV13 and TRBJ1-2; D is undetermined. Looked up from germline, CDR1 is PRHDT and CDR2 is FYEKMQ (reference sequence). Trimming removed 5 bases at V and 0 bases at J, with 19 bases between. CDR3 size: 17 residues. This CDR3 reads CASSAGPRTDTNYGYTF. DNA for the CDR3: TGTGCCAGCAGCGCCGGACCCCGGACCGATACTAACTATGGCTACACCTTC.

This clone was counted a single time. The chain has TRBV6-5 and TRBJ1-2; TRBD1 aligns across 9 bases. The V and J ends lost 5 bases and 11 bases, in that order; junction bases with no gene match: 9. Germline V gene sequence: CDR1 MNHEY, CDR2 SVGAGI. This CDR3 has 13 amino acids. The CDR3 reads CASSRRDRARYTF. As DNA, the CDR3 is TGTGCCAGCAGTCGCCGGGACAGGGCCCGATACACCTTC.

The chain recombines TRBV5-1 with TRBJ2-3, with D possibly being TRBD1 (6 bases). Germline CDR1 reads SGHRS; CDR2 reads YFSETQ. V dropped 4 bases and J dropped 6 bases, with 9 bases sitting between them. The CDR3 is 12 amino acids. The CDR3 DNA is TGCGCCAGCAGCATTACAGGGGATACGCAGTATTTT. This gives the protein CASSITGDTQYF.

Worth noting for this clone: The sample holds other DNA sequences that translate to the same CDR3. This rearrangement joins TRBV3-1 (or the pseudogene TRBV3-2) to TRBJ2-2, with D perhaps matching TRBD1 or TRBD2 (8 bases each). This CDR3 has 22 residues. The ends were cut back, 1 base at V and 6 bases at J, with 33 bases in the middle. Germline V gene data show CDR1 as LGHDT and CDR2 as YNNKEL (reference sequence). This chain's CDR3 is CASSQGLAGGPRRLQGAGELFF. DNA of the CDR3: TGTGCCAGCAGCCAAGGACTCGCGGGGGGCCCCCGCCGTCTACAGGGGGCCGGGGAGCTGTTTTTT.

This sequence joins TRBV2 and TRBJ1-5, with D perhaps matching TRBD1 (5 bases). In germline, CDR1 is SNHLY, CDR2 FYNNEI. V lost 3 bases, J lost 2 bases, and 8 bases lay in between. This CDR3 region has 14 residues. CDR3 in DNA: TGTGCCAGCAGTGACCGGGGGGGCAATCAGCCCCAGCATTTT. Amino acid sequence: CASSDRGGNQPQHF.

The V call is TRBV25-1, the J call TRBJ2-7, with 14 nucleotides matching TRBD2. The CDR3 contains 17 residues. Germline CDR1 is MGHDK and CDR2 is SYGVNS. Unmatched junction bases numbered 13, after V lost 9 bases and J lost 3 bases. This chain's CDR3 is CASESGLAGGPGYEQYF. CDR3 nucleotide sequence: TGTGCCAGTGAGAGCGGACTAGCGGGAGGTCCGGGCTACGAGCAGTACTTC.

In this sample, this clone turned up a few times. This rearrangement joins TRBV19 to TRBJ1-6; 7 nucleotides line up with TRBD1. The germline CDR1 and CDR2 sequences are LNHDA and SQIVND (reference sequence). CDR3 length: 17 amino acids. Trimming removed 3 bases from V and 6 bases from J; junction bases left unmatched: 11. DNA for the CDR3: TGTGCCAGTAGTATCGCCGTGACAGGGATCTCTAATTCACCCCTCCACTTT. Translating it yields CASSIAVTGISNSPLHF.

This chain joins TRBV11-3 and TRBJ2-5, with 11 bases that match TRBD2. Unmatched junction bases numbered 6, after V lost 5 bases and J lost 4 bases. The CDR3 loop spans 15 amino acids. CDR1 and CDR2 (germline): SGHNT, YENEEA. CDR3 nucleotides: TGTGCCAGCAGCCCCAATGGACTAGCGGGAGAGACCCAGTACTTC. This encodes CASSPNGLAGETQYF.

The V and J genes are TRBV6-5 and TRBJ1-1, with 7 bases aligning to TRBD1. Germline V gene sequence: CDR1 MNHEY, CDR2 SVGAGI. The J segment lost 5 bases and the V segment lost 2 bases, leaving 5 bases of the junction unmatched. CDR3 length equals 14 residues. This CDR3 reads CASSYGDSITEAFF. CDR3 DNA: TGTGCCAGCAGTTACGGGGACAGCATAACTGAAGCTTTCTTT.

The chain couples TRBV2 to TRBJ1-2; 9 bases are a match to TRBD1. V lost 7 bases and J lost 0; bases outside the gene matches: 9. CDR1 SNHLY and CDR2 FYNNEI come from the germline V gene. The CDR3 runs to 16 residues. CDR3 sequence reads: CASTGTGQTSNYGYTF. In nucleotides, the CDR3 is TGTGCCAGCACCGGGACAGGGCAGACTTCTAACTATGGCTACACCTTC.

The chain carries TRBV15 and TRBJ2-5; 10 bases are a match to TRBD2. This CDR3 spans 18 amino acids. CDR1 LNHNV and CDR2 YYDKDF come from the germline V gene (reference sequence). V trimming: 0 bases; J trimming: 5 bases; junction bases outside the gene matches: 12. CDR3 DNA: TGTGCCACCAGCAGAGAGACCCAGGTTTTTAGCGGGGGGGAGACCCAGTACTTC. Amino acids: CATSRETQVFSGGETQYF.

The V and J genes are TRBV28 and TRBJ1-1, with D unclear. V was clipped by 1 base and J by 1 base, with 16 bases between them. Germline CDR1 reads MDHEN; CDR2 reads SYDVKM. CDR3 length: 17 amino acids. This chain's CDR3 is CASSLFSGVLGNTEAFF. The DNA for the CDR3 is TGTGCCAGCAGTTTATTCTCTGGGGTACTGGGGAACACTGAAGCTTTCTTT.

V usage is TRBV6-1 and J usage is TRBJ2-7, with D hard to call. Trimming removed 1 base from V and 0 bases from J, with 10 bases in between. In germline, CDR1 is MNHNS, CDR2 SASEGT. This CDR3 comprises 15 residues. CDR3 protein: CASSEVSERSYEQYV. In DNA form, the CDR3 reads TGTGCCAGCAGTGAAGTGTCTGAGCGCTCCTACGAGCAGTACGTC.

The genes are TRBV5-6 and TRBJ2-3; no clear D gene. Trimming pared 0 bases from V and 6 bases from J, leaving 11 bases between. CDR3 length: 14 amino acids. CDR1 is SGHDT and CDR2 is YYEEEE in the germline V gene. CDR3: CASSLGWRPDTQYF. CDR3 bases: TGTGCCAGCAGCTTGGGCTGGCGTCCGGATACGCAGTATTTT.

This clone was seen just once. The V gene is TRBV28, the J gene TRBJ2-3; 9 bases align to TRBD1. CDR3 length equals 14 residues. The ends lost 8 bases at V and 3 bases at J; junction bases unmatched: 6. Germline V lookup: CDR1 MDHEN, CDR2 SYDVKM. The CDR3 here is CASRRDRATDTQYF. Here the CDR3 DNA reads TGTGCCAGCCGGCGGGACAGGGCGACAGATACGCAGTATTTT.

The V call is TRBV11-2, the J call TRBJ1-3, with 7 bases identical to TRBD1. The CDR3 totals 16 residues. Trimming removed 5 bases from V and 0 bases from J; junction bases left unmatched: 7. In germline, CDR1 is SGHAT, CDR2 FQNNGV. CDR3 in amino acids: CASSGSGGSSGNTIYF. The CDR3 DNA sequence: TGTGCCAGCAGCGGCTCAGGGGGTAGCTCTGGAAACACCATATATTTT. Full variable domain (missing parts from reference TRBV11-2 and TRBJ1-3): EAGVAQSPRYKIIEKRQSVAFWCNPISGHATLYWYQQILGQGPKLLIQFQNNGVVDDSQLPKDRFSAERLKGVDSTLKIQPAKLEDSAVYLCASSGSGGSSGNTIYFGEGSWLTVV.

The CDR3 bases are TGTGCCACCAGCATGGGGGCGGGATGGTACACTGAAGCTTTCTTT. Its translation: CATSMGAGWYTEAFF. The chain joins TRBV19 to TRBJ1-1; maybe TRBD1 (6 bases). Germline values: CDR1 LNHDA, CDR2 SQIVND (reference sequence). V was shortened by 10 bases and J by 3 bases, with 21 bases between the two germline ends. This CDR3 has 15 amino acids. The variable domain in full, with the rest retrieved from reference TRBV19 and TRBJ1-1, is DGGITQSPKYLFRKEGQNVTLSCEQNLNHDAMYWYRQDPGQGLRLIYYSQIVNDFQKGDIAEGYSVSREKKESFPLTVTSAQKNPTAFYLCATSMGAGWYTEAFFGQGTRLTVV.

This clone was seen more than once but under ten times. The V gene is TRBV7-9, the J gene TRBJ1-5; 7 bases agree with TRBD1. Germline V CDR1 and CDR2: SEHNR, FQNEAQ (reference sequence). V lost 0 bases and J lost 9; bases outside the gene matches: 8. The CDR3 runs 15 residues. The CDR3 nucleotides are TGTGCCAGCAGCTTAGCCCAGGGGGGTAGCGGGCCCCAGCATTTT. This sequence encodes CASSLAQGGSGPQHF.

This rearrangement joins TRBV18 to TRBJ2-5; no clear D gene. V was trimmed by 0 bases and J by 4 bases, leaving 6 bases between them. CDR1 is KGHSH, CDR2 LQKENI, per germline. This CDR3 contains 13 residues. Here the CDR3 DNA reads TGTGCCAGCTCACCACCTTATCCAGAGACCCAGTACTTC. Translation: CASSPPYPETQYF. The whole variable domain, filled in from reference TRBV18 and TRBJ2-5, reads NAGVMQNPRHLVRRRGQEARLRCSPMKGHSHVYWYRQLPEEGLKFMVYLQKENIIDESGMPKERFSAEFPKEGPSILRIQQVVRGDSAAYFCASSPPYPETQYFGPGTRLLVL.

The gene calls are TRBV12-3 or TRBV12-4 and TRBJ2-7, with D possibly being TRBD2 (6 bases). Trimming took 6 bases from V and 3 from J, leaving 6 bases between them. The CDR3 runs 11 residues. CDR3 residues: CASSGGYEQYV. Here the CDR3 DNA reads TGTGCCAGCAGCGGGGGCTACGAGCAGTACGTC.

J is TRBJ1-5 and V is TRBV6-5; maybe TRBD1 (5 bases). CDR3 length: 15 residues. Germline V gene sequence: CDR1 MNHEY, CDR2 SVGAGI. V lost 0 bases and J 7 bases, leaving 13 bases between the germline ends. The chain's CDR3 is CASSYSSRVGQPQHF. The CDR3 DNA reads TGTGCCAGCAGTTACTCGAGCAGGGTCGGGCAGCCCCAGCATTTT.

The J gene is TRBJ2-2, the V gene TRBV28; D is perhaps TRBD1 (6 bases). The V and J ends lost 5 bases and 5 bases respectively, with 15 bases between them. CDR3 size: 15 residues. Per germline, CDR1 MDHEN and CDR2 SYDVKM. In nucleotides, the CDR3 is TGTGCCAGCAGTGGGGCACTCAGGGGAACCGGGGAGCTGTTTTTT. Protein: CASSGALRGTGELFF.

The CDR3 protein is CASGDREVRNEQFF. For the CDR3, the DNA is TGTGCCAGCGGGGACAGGGAGGTTAGGAATGAGCAGTTCTTC. This sequence joins TRBV2 and TRBJ2-1; 9 positions agree with TRBD1. This CDR3 has 14 amino acids. CDR1 is SNHLY and CDR2 is FYNNEI in the germline V gene. V lost 8 bases and J lost 7; bases outside the gene matches: 9. Supplemented by reference TRBV2 and TRBJ2-1, the full variable domain reads EPEVTQTPSHQVTQMGQEVILRCVPISNHLYFYWYRQILGQKVEFLVSFYNNEISEKSEIFDDQFSVERPDGSNFTLKIRSTKLEDSAMYFCASGDREVRNEQFFGPGTRLTVL.

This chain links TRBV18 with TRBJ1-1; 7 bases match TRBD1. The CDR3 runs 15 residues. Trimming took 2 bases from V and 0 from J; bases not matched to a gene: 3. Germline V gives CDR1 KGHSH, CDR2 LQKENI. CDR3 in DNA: TGTGCCAGCTCACCAAAGGACAGGTTGAACACTGAAGCTTTCTTT. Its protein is CASSPKDRLNTEAFF.

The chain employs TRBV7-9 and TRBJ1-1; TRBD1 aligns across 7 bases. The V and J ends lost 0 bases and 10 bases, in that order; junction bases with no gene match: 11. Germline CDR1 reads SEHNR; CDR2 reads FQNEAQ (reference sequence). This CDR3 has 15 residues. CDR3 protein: CASSLAQGGTLRAFF. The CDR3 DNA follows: TGTGCCAGCAGCTTAGCCCAGGGGGGGACGCTGAGAGCTTTCTTT.

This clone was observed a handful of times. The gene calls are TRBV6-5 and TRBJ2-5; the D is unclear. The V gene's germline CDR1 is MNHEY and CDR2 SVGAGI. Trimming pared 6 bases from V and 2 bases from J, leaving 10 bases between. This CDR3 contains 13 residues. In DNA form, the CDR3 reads TGTGCCAGCAGCATAGAGAGTCAAGAGACCCAGTACTTC. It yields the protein CASSIESQETQYF.

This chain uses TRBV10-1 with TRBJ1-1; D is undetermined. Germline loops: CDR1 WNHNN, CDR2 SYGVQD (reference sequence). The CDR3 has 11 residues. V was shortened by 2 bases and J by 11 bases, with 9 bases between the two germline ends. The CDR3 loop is CASSEGRVAFF. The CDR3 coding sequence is TGCGCCAGCAGTGAGGGAAGGGTCGCTTTCTTT.

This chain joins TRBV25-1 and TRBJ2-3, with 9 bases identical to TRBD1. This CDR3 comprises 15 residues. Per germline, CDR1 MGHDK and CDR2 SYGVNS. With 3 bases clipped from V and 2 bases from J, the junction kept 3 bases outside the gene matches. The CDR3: CASSEGQGHTDTQYF. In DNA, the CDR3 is TGTGCCAGCAGTGAGGGACAGGGACACACAGATACGCAGTATTTT.

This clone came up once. The CDR3 spells CASSSRADTQYF. The CDR3 bases are TGTGCCAGCAGTTCGAGGGCGGATACGCAGTATTTT. The genes are TRBV6-5 and TRBJ2-3; TRBD2 is a possible D gene (5 bases). Germline V gene lookup returns CDR1 MNHEY and CDR2 SVGAGI. The CDR3 is 12 residues long. Trimming pared 4 bases from V and 6 bases from J, leaving 8 bases between.

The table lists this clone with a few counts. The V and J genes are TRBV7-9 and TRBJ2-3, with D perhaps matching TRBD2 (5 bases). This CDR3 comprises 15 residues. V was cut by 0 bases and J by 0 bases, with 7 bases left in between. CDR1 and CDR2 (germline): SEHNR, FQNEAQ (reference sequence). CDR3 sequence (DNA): TGTGCCAGCAGCTTAGCCCGGACTAGCACAGATACGCAGTATTTT. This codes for CASSLARTSTDTQYF.